This T cell receptor beta chain was documented in a study of CXCR3-negative and CXCR3-positive naive CD8 T cells (dated by TCRdb to the late 2010s). In the study overall: Approximately 130 million TRB reads were obtained in total, roughly 1.5 +/- 0.3 million reads per library. Diversity and physicochemical repertoire analyses covered some eleven donors pooled from two independent experiments. The TRBV-TRBJ cluster analysis covered naive subsets from about 5 donors and memory cells from 3 donors. General study outcomes and caveats: Because CXCR3 expression was partially decreased after cryopreservation, freshly isolated PBMCs were used for most assays. Repertoire diversity was comparably high in both naive subsets but much lower in memory CD8+ T cells. Compared with CXCR3-negative naive cells, CXCR3-positive naive cells had TRB CDR3s with higher hydrophobicity (lower Kidera factor 4), lower energy, and higher strength and volume indices. Because surface CD5, which has been linked to self-reactivity in mice, was comparable between naive subsets, TCR interaction strength was also inferred from TRB CDR3 physicochemical properties. Similar TRBV-TRBJ usage was shown by naive CXCR3-negative and CXCR3-positive cells from the same donor, whereas distinct patterns were shown by memory cells.

For each CD8+ T cell subset, flow sorting was done in triplicate, and 300,000 or so cells per subset went directly into RLT lysis buffer. Naive CD8+ T cells were defined stringently as CD45RO-CCR7+CD27+CD95- to exclude memory contaminants. Peripheral blood mononuclear cells were isolated from buffy coats using standard density gradient centrifugation. A FACSAria III was used to flow-sort naive CD8+ T cells into CXCR3-negative and CXCR3-positive populations. An RNeasy Mini Kit was used to extract total RNA from the sorted cells. Sequencer: NextSeq 550. The Human TCR Profiling Kit (MiLaboratory) was used to prepare UMI-labeled 5' RACE TRB cDNA libraries. The full amount of extracted RNA was used for cDNA synthesis, and the full amount of resulting cDNA was used for PCR amplification. Libraries were prepared in parallel with an identical number of PCR cycles. From the authors' description of their analysis: With a minimum of two reads required per UMI, MIGEC and MiXCR pulled out about 50,000 +/- 9,200 unique UMI-labeled TRB cDNA molecules from each library. Each library averaged roughly 36,000 +/- 9,600 functional in-frame TRB CDR3 nucleotide clonotypes without stop codons. After downsampling to 5000 UMI-labeled TRB molecules per sample, diversity metrics, including normalized Shannon-Wiener and Chao1, were computed in VDJtools. VDJtools was used to calculate clonotype-size-weighted physicochemical properties of the central five CDR3 residues, namely interaction energy, strength, volume and Kidera factor 4. Each entry corresponds to one CDR3 protein sequence from reads that TCRdb reprocessed, and DNA is not given. The authors' filters were not applied to this entry. This sample's table carries fewer than 8,000 distinct CDR3 sequences. The ten top clones hold over 1.5% of the sample.

Its frequency places this clonotype as medium-sized (0.01 to 0.1%); no count is recorded. No antigen is known for it. Reading from cysteine to phenylalanine, the CDR3 counts 16 amino acids. No DNA is recorded. Based on the germline V gene, the CDR1 and CDR2 sequences are MGHRA and YSYEKL. The sequence was obtained from a human donor in good health. Some clones in this sample may be carry-over from other donors' samples. The sequencing input was naive CXCR3+ CD8+ T cells from blood. The cell subset or site label, read with the paper, signifies: CD45RO-CCR7+CD27+CD95- naive CD8+ T cells expressing CXCR3 (TNR3+). The chain joins TRBV4-1 to TRBJ2-1; checking the TCRdb D call of TRBD2 is not possible without DNA. The CDR3: CASSHQREGRYNEQFF.